This T cell receptor (beta chain) originates from a study of T cells in Graves' hyperthyroidism and ophthalmopathy. The investigators amplified TCR beta CDR3 regions from RNA transcripts. The TCR CDR3 was amplified in a first-round RT-PCR using the HTBI primer set. TCRdb analysed the multiplex PCR reads with MiXCR anew, one entry per CDR3 protein. The sample records about 400,000 distinct CDR3 sequences, roughly 13% being singletons. Findings of the study overall: Researchers found most expanded thyroid clonotypes above 0.001 in blood as well. Ophthalmopathy was model-predicted a median about 6.9 months pre-onset.

As regards this clonotype: The antigen is undetermined.

The CDR3 has 15 amino acids. The germline V gene encodes CDR1 SGHTA and CDR2 FQGNSA. The ends were cut back, 2 bases at V and 4 bases at J, with 12 bases in the middle. This clonotype was sampled from a man aged 45-65 years with Graves' ophthalmopathy. The V and J genes are TRBV7-2 and TRBJ2-1; TRBD2 might be the D (6 bases). The specimen sequenced was blood. CDR3 nucleotides: TGTGCCAGCAGCTTACCGGGACTTATTTACAATGAGCAGTTCTTC. It codes for CASSLPGLIYNEQFF.